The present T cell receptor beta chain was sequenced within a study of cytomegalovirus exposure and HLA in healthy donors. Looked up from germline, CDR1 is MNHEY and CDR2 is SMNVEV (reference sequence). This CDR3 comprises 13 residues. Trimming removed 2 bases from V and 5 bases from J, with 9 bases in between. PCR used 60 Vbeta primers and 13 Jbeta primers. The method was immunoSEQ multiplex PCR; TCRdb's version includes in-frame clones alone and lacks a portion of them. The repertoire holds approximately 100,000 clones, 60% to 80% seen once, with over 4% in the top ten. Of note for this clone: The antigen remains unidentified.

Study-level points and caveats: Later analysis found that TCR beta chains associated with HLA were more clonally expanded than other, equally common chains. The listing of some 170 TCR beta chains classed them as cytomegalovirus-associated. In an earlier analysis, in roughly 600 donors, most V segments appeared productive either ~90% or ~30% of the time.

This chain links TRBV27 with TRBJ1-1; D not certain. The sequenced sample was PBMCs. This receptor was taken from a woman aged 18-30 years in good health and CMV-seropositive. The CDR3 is CASSLTGETEAFF. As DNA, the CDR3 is TGTGCCAGCAGTTTAACCGGGGAGACTGAAGCTTTCTTT.